This T cell receptor beta chain was documented in a study of T cells in Graves' hyperthyroidism and ophthalmopathy. Overall study: Upon initial diagnosis and before any treatment, peripheral blood was collected.

Newly diagnosed hyperthyroidism patients aged 18 to 65 years had disease lasting under 2 months. Researchers amplified the TCR beta CDR3 regions from RNA transcripts. The HTBI primer set was used in a first-round RT-PCR of the TCR CDR3. TCRdb passed the multiplex PCR reads through MiXCR, listing each CDR3 protein once. Among under 350,000 distinct CDR3 sequences listed, less than 30% were seen once. About this clonotype itself: Its antigen is still unknown.

The study, taken as a whole, reports: The model predicted ophthalmopathy a median roughly six months before onset.

CDR3 length: 15 residues. CDR1 and CDR2 from the germline V gene are LNHNV and YYDKDF (reference sequence). V lost 0 bases to trimming and J lost 2 bases; unmatched junction nucleotides: 3. This TCR was sampled from a man aged 40-49 years with Graves' hyperthyroidism that later progressed to Graves' ophthalmopathy. The chain uses TRBV15 and TRBJ2-5, with 7 bases aligning to TRBD1. Specimen: blood. Here the CDR3 DNA reads TGTGCCACCAGCAGAGATCGGGGACAGCAAGAGACCCAGTACTTC. The encoded protein is CATSRDRGQQETQYF.